This TCR beta chain was sequenced for a study of T cells after yellow fever vaccination. Template switching with 5'RACE generated the TCR cDNA and added a universal primer site and UMIs. TCRdb reprocessed the 5' RACE reads with MiXCR, giving one entry per CDR3 protein. Found here are more than 80,000 distinct CDR3 sequences, 5.8% of them singletons; the top ten hold about two fifths. Study outcomes and limitations: Booster sampling recovered most clones from primary vaccination (96% CD4, around 88% CD8).

Remarks on this clonotype: Its target is unknown.

The source was CD8+ T cells sorted from PBMCs, collected 10 days after the yellow fever booster vaccination. This TCR came from a man aged 18 to 35 who received the YFV17D yellow fever vaccine.

CDR3 in DNA: TGTGCCAGCAGTGAACCTCCTGACAGGCCTAGCAATCAGCCCCAGCATTTT. Protein product: CASSEPPDRPSNQPQHF. The gene calls are TRBV6-1 and TRBJ1-5; D possibly corresponds to TRBD1 (6 bases). V was cut by 2 bases and J by 0 bases, with 14 bases left in between. Germline V CDR1 and CDR2: MNHNS, SASEGT. The CDR3 consists of 17 residues.